This T cell receptor (beta chain) was captured in a study of CDR3 diversity in severe acne. Looked up from germline, CDR1 is SGHNT and CDR2 is YYREEE (reference sequence). The CDR3 contains 11 residues. The V gene lost 1 base and the J gene lost 9 bases, with 5 bases spanning the gap. This clonotype was recorded at least ten times. TCRdb itself ran the PCR reads through MiXCR, one entry per CDR3 protein. The data contain around 83,000 distinct CDR3 sequences, under 55% of them seen just once; the ten biggest clones take up 11%. This sequence originates from a male donor with severe acne vulgaris. What was sequenced was blood. The chain employs TRBV5-4 and TRBJ2-1; no definite D call. The CDR3 coding sequence is TGTGCCAGCAGCTTGTCGAGTGAGCAGTTCTTC. Its protein product is CASSLSSEQFF.